One sample yielded the 5 T cell receptor beta chains listed below, sequenced in a study of radiotherapy plus CTLA-4 blockade in lung cancer. Clones were read by immunoSEQ multiplex PCR, and TCRdb kept only the in-frame ones, dropping some. Counted here are 78,000 or so clones, around nine tenths occurring once; the ten biggest clones make up just over 0.85%. The sample in question was peripheral blood, obtained from a patient treated with radiotherapy plus ipilimumab. The receptors were sampled from a human donor with non-small cell lung cancer who had stable disease on radiotherapy plus ipilimumab.

The chain links TRBV21-1 to TRBJ2-6; TRBD1, the table's D call, was not compared with the DNA. TRBV21-1 is shown as a pseudogene. This CDR3 contains 16 residues. Written as DNA, the CDR3 is TGTGCCAGCTGGGACAGGGGAATCTCTGGGGCCAACGTCCTGACTTTC. This codes for CASWDRGISGANVLTF.

This clone was seen just once. This sequence joins TRBV5-4 and TRBJ2-5, with 7 bases matching TRBD1. V gave up 4 bases and J gave up 5 bases; unmatched junction bases: 8. Germline V CDR1 and CDR2: SGHNT, YYREEE (reference sequence). The length of the CDR3 is 14 residues. This CDR3 reads CASSLRQGGETQYF. CDR3 coding DNA: TGTGCCAGCAGCCTCCGACAGGGTGGTGAGACCCAGTACTTC.

The chain couples TRBV19 to TRBJ2-5, with D perhaps matching TRBD2 (6 bases). The CDR3 sequence is 15 residues long. V was shortened by 5 bases and J by 4 bases, with 17 bases between the two germline ends. The V gene's germline CDR1 is LNHDA and CDR2 SQIVND (reference sequence). The CDR3 DNA reads as TGTGCCAGTAGTCTATACGGGGGAGTAAGAGAGACCCAGTACTTC. Translating it yields CASSLYGGVRETQYF.

This chain uses TRBV9 with TRBJ2-7; 11 bases are a match to TRBD1. Unmatched junction bases numbered 10, after V lost 4 bases and J lost 7 bases. CDR1 is SGDLS, CDR2 YYNGEE, per germline. This CDR3 has 15 residues. CDR3: CASSLTPGQGGEQYF. The CDR3 bases are TGTGCCAGCAGCCTAACACCGGGACAGGGGGGAGAGCAGTACTTC.

The chain employs TRBV18 and TRBJ1-1; 9 bases map to TRBD1. In germline, CDR1 is KGHSH, CDR2 LQKENI. The CDR3 consists of 15 residues. With 6 bases clipped from V and 6 bases from J, the junction kept 11 bases outside the gene matches. The CDR3 is CASSLLPGQGAEAFF. DNA for the CDR3: TGTGCCAGCTCTCTACTCCCGGGACAGGGCGCTGAAGCTTTCTTT.